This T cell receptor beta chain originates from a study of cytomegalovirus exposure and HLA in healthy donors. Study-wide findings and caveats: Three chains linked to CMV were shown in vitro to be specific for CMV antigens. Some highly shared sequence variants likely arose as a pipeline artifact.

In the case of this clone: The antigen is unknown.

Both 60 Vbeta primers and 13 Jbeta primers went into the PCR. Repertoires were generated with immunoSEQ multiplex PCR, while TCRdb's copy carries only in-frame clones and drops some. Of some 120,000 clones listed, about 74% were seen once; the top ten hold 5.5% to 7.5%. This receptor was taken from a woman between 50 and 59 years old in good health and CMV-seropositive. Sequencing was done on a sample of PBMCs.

The CDR3 DNA reads as TGTGCCAGCAGTTACGCGGGCAGAGACACTGAAGCTTTCTTT. It encodes CASSYAGRDTEAFF. The chain couples TRBV6-5 to TRBJ1-1, with D hard to call. Trimming shortened V by 2 bases and J by 3 bases, and 10 bases separated the two germline ends. Germline V gene sequence: CDR1 MNHEY, CDR2 SVGAGI. The CDR3 is 14 residues long.